This T cell receptor beta chain was captured in a study of monozygotic twins with inflammatory bowel disease. Study-wide results and caveats: By inverse Simpson index, TCRbeta diversity was lower in IBD patients than in healthy co-twins.

Samples each yielded cDNA through eight separate reactions. TCRdb re-called the 5' RACE reads, yielding one record per CDR3 amino acid sequence without DNA. The sample holds 190,000 or so distinct CDR3 sequences. Comment on this clonotype: Antigen specificity is unknown.

CDR1 SGHVS and CDR2 FQNEAQ come from the germline V gene. The CDR3 covers 17 residues. The clonotype comes from a human donor with ulcerative colitis or Crohn's disease, or a healthy co-twin of an affected twin (not recorded which). The sequenced sample was blood. The V call is TRBV7-8, the J call TRBJ1-3. Here the CDR3 reads CASSLGRASFSGNTIYF.